This TCR beta chain was recovered during a study of blood T cell repertoires in COVID-19. Background on the study: The study drew acute and convalescent COVID-19 samples from the United States, Italy and Spain.

In Seattle, patients joined the study during active infection and were tracked longitudinally. A word on this clone: This sample includes further DNA sequences coding for the same CDR3.

Germline V gene sequence: CDR1 LNHDA, CDR2 SQIVND (reference sequence). The CDR3 consists of 11 residues. The V end was cut by 5 bases, the J end by 8 bases, with 9 bases between. The authors' processing: Using reference gene primer amplification, nucleated cell counts were estimated. The protocol was immunoSEQ multiplex PCR, while the TCRdb copy is restricted to in-frame clones and leaves out a portion. V and J calls and clone size are copied from that table; D and trimming were computed from the DNA. The sample includes more than 300,000 clones, around 87% of them seen just once. What was sequenced was peripheral blood. This chain uses TRBV19 with TRBJ1-1, with D maybe TRBD1 (6 bases). This receptor was taken from a woman in her thirties with COVID-19, enrolled during active disease. The CDR3 region is CASSPGTEAFF. The DNA of the CDR3 is TGTGCCAGTAGTCCTGGGACAGAAGCTTTCTTT.